Below, 15 T cell receptor beta chains from the same sample are listed, as sequenced in a study of blood T cell repertoires in COVID-19. Sequenced by immunoSEQ multiplex PCR; TCRdb stores in-frame clones only, minus some. The sample includes around 56,000 clones, about 93% of them seen just once. The sequencing input was peripheral blood. The origin of the receptors is a man older than 75 with acute or convalescent COVID-19.

The V call is TRBV5-4, the J call TRBJ2-3; 8 bases match TRBD2. This CDR3 spans 17 amino acids. The J segment lost 1 base and the V segment lost 0 bases, leaving 7 bases of the junction unmatched. The germline V gene encodes CDR1 SGHNT and CDR2 YYREEE (reference sequence). The chain's CDR3 is CASSLGLARGGTDTQYF. Written as DNA, the CDR3 is TGTGCCAGCAGCTTGGGCTTGGCGCGGGGGGGCACAGATACGCAGTATTTT.

V gene TRBV3-1 (or the pseudogene TRBV3-2) combines with J gene TRBJ2-5; D is possibly TRBD1 (6 bases). The germline CDR1 and CDR2 sequences are LGHDT and YNNKEL (reference sequence). V shed 5 bases and J shed 7 bases, with 14 bases lying between them. The CDR3 is made up of 13 amino acids. The CDR3 DNA sequence: TGTGCCAGCAGCAATAGGGACATAGGGACCCAGTACTTC. Encoded protein: CASSNRDIGTQYF.

CDR3 amino acids: CASSDSTGGRADTQYF. The CDR3 region has the DNA TGTGCCAGCAGTGACTCGACGGGGGGGCGCGCAGATACGCAGTATTTT. The chain couples TRBV6-4 to TRBJ2-3; 8 positions match TRBD2. There are 16 residues in the CDR3. The germline V gene has CDR1 MRHNA and CDR2 SNTAGT. J gave up 4 bases and V 0 bases, and 6 bases lay outside the gene matches.

The chain carries TRBV5-1 and TRBJ2-1; unclear D gene. Germline CDR1 and CDR2: SGHRS and YFSETQ. This CDR3 has 15 residues. Deletions cut 0 bases from V and 0 bases from J, with 7 bases between. This CDR3 reads CASSLGGSSYNEQFF. DNA of the CDR3: TGCGCCAGCAGCTTGGGCGGCAGCTCCTACAATGAGCAGTTCTTC.

This sequence joins TRBV5-1 and TRBJ2-2, with TRBD2 as a possible D gene (6 bases). Germline V CDR1 and CDR2: SGHRS, YFSETQ. The CDR3 covers 16 residues. Deletions cut 4 bases from V and 3 bases from J, with 16 bases between. CDR3 in DNA: TGCGCCAGCAGCAATGGACTCGGCGGGGACACCGGGGAGCTGTTTTTT. Its translation: CASSNGLGGDTGELFF.

CDR3 coding DNA: TGTGCCAGCTCTCACACGGAGGTCGCCAAAAACATTCAGTACTTC. Protein: CASSHTEVAKNIQYF. The gene calls are TRBV18 and TRBJ2-4, with D perhaps TRBD2 (5 bases). The CDR3 totals 15 residues. The germline V gene has CDR1 KGHSH and CDR2 LQKENI. V shed 6 bases and J shed 1 base, with 13 bases lying between them.

This clone was seen once. The chain links TRBV7-9 to TRBJ2-1, with TRBD2 matching 8 bases. After removal of 6 bases from V and 4 bases from J, the junction contained 11 bases not matched to a gene. The CDR3 has 16 amino acids. Germline CDR1 and CDR2: SEHNR and FQNEAQ (reference sequence). The CDR3 coding sequence is TGTGCCAGCAGACCTCTCGGTAGCGGGAAATACAATGAGCAGTTCTTC. Translated: CASRPLGSGKYNEQFF.

The chain employs TRBV7-2 and TRBJ2-7; TRBD2 might be the D (5 bases). Germline V gene sequence: CDR1 SGHTA, CDR2 FQGNSA. This CDR3 is 18 amino acids long. Trimming stripped 1 base from V and 5 bases from J, with 24 bases between. DNA for the CDR3: TGTGCCAGCAGCTTAGGAACAGCGTGGTCGGGAATTTTCCACGAGCAGTACTTC. This sequence encodes CASSLGTAWSGIFHEQYF.

The chain uses TRBV24-1 and TRBJ2-3; 10 positions agree with TRBD2. Germline V gene data show CDR1 as KGHDR and CDR2 as SFDVKD. CDR3 length: 15 residues. Trimming cost V 9 bases and J 6 bases; bases outside gene matches: 11. The CDR3 bases are TGTGCCACCGCGGGGAGCGGGGGGGCTGAGGATACGCAGTATTTT. This encodes CATAGSGGAEDTQYF.

The chain is built from TRBV7-2 and TRBJ2-6, with D perhaps TRBD1 (6 bases). Germline loops: CDR1 SGHTA, CDR2 FQGNSA. The CDR3 sequence is 15 residues long. Trimming removed 4 bases at V and 4 bases at J, with 11 bases between. The CDR3 nucleotides read TGTGCCAGCAGCTCAGGGGTCCGGGGGGCCAACGTCCTGACTTTC. It encodes CASSSGVRGANVLTF.

The chain recombines TRBV11-2 with TRBJ2-2; the match to TRBD2 covers 13 bases. This CDR3 is built from 16 residues. The V gene end was trimmed by 5 bases and the J gene end by 6 bases; junction bases not matched to a gene: 6. From germline, CDR1 is SGHAT and CDR2 FQNNGV. The CDR3 DNA reads TGTGCCAGCAGCGCCACTAGCGGGGGGGCCCCCGGGGAGCTGTTTTTT. The encoded protein is CASSATSGGAPGELFF.

The CDR3 sequence: CASSASSAMGLEQYF. CDR3 bases: TGTGCCAGCAGCGCTTCTTCAGCGATGGGGCTCGAGCAGTACTTC. V usage is TRBV3-1 (or the pseudogene TRBV3-2) and J usage is TRBJ2-7; possibly TRBD1 for D (5 bases). The CDR3 extends over 15 amino acids. V was shortened by 5 bases and J by 6 bases, with 20 bases between the two germline ends. Germline values: CDR1 LGHDT, CDR2 YNNKEL (reference sequence).

This clone was picked up one time. DNA of the CDR3: TGTGCCAGCAGCGTAGTTAACGGGGGGGCGCCCGGGGAGCTGTTTTTT. Protein sequence: CASSVVNGGAPGELFF. This chain joins TRBV9 and TRBJ2-2; 8 bases agree with TRBD2. Germline values: CDR1 SGDLS, CDR2 YYNGEE. Germline trimming cut 0 bases from V and 6 bases from J; bases unmatched to any gene: 7. The CDR3 length is 16 residues. The full variable domain, its missing parts supplied by reference TRBV9 and TRBJ2-2, is DSGVTQTPKHLITATGQRVTLRCSPRSGDLSVYWYQQSLDQGLQFLIQYYNGEERAKGNILERFSAQQFPDLHSELNLSSLELGDSALYFCASSVVNGGAPGELFFGEGSRLTVL.

The chain uses TRBV2 and TRBJ2-5; 12 bases agree with TRBD2. J lost 5 bases, V lost 8 bases, and 6 bases had no gene match. Germline lookup yields CDR1 SNHLY and CDR2 FYNNEI. The CDR3 spans 14 residues. CDR3 amino acids: CASPRGLAGETQYF. The CDR3 DNA follows: TGTGCCAGCCCGAGGGGACTAGCGGGTGAGACCCAGTACTTC.

J is TRBJ1-5 and V is TRBV7-2, with D possibly TRBD1 on 6 matching bases. Germline values: CDR1 SGHTA, CDR2 FQGNSA. V lost 1 base to trimming and J lost 5 bases, with 12 bases between them. This CDR3 spans 15 amino acids. The CDR3 protein is CASSLEGGGDQPQHF. The DNA for the CDR3 is TGTGCCAGCAGCTTAGAGGGAGGGGGGGATCAGCCCCAGCATTTT.